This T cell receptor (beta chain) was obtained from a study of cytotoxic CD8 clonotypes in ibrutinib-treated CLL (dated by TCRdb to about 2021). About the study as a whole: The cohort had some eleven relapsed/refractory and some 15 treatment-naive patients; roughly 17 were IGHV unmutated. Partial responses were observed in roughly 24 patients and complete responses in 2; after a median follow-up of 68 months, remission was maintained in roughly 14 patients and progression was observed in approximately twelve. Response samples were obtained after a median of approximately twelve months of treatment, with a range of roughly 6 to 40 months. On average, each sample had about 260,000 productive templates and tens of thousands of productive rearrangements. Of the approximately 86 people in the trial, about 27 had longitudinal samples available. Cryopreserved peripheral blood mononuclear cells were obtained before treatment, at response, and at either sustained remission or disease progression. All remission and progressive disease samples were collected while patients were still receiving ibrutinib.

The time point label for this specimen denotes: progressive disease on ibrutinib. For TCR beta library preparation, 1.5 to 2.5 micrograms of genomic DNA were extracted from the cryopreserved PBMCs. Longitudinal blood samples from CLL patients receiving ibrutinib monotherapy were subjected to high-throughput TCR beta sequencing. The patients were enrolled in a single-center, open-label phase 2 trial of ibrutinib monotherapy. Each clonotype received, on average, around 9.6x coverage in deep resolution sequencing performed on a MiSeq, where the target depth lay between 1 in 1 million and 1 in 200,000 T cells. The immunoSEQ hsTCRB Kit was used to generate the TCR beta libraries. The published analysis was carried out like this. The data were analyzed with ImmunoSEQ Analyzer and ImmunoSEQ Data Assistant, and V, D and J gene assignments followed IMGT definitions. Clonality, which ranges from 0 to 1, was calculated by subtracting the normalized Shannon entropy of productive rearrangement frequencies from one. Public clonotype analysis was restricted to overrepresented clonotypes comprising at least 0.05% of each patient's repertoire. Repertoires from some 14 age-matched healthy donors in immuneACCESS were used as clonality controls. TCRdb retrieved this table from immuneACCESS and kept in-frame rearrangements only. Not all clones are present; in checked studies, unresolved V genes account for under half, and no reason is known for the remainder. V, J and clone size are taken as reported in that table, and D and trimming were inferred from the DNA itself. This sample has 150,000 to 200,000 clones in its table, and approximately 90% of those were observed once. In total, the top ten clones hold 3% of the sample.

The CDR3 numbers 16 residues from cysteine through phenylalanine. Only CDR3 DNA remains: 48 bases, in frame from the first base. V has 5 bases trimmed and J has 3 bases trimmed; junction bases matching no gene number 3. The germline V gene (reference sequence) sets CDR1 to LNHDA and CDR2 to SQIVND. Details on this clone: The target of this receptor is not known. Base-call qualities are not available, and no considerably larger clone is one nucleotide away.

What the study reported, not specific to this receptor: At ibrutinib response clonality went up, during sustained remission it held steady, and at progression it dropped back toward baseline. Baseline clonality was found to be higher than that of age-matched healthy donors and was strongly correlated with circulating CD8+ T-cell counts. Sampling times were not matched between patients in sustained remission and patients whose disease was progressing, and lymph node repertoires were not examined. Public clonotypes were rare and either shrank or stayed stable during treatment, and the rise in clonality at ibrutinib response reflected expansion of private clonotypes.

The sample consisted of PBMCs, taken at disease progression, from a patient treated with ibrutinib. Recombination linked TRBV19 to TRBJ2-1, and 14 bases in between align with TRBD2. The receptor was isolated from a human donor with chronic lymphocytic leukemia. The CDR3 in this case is CASSGGLAGVYNEQFF. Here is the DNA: TGTGCCAGTAGTGGGGGACTAGCGGGGGTCTACAATGAGCAGTTCTTC.